This T cell receptor (beta chain) derives from a study of CD8+CD57+ T cells in acquired aplastic anemia. After removal of 2 bases from V and 9 bases from J, the junction contained 9 bases not matched to a gene. Germline values: CDR1 SGHRS, CDR2 YFSETQ. The length of the CDR3 is 15 residues. For sequencing, patients were chosen who had shown expansion of CD8+CD57+ cells by flow cytometry. CDR3 and TCR beta VDJ profiling relied on a genomic DNA template. TCRdb reprocessed the reads with MiXCR, giving one entry per CDR3 protein. The sample shows 200,000 or so distinct CDR3 sequences, roughly 50% of them seen only once.

This chain uses TRBV5-1 with TRBJ2-1; TRBD2 matches 9 bases. The TCR was taken from a human donor with aplastic anemia. Input material: sorted CD4+, CD8+, or CD8+CD57+ T cells (not recorded which) from PBMCs. The CDR3 loop reads CASSFRLAGNAEQFF. CDR3 nucleotide sequence: TGCGCCAGCAGCTTCCGCCTAGCGGGGAATGCTGAGCAGTTCTTC.